This T cell receptor (beta chain) was identified during a study of T-cell memory formation after mild COVID-19. MiXCR was run by TCRdb on the 5' RACE reads, yielding one entry per CDR3 protein. The sample holds about 340,000 distinct CDR3 sequences; roughly 15% are singletons and the top ten take more than 20%. There are a few counts of this clonotype. The antigen is not known. Study-level results: Shrinking CD4+ clones were chiefly CM and EM; CD8+ ones were chiefly EMRA.

Trimming removed 8 bases from V and 0 bases from J, with 14 bases in between. The CDR3 has 15 amino acids. The sequencing input was PBMCs or a T cell subset sorted from them (not recorded which). The chain employs TRBV12-3 or TRBV12-4 and TRBJ2-1, with D maybe TRBD2 (6 bases). The clonotype comes from a man in his late teens or twenties who had mild COVID-19 (a few samples of this study predate the infection). Cell type and time point are not known. The CDR3 coding sequence is TGTGCCAGCGTATTCGGGGGTGTCTCCTACAATGAGCAGTTCTTC. Its protein is CASVFGGVSYNEQFF.